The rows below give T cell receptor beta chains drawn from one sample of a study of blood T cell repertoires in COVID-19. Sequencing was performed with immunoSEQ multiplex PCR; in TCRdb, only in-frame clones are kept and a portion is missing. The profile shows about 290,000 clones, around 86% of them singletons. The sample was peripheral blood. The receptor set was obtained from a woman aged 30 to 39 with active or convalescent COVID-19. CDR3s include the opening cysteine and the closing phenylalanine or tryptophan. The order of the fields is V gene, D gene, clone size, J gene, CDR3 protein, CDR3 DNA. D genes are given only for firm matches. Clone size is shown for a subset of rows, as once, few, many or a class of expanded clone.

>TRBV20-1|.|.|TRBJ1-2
CSARASGYTF
TGCAGTGCTAGAGCTAGCGGCTACACCTTC
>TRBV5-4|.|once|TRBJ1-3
CASSRRGYSGNTIYF
TGTGCCAGCAGCCGCCGAGGGTACTCTGGAAACACCATATATTTT
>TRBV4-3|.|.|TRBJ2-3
CASSQEYYGTDTQYF
TGCGCCAGCAGCCAAGAGTACTACGGCACAGATACGCAGTATTTT
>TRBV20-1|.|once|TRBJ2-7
CSARGGYEQYF
TGCAGTGCTAGAGGCGGCTACGAGCAGTACTTC
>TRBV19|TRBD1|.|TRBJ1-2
CASSFDREEGYTF
TGTGCCAGTAGTTTCGACAGGGAAGAAGGCTACACCTTC
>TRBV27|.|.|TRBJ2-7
CASRRSGTAYLEQYF
TGTGCCAGCAGACGTAGCGGGACAGCCTATCTCGAGCAGTACTTC
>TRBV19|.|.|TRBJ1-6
CASQQDNSPLHF
TGTGCCAGTCAACAGGATAATTCACCCCTCCACTTT
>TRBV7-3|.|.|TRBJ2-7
CASSGDRLWYF
TGTGCCAGCAGCGGTGACAGGCTTTGGTACTTC
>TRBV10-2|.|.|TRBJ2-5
CASSNRDETQYF
TGCGCCAGCAGTAACAGGGACGAGACCCAGTACTTC
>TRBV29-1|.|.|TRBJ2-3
CSVEGTASVDTQYF
TGCAGCGTTGAAGGGACAGCATCTGTAGATACGCAGTATTTT
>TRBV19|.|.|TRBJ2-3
CATRADTQYF
TGTGCCACCCGGGCAGATACGCAGTATTTT
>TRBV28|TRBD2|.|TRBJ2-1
CASTRQASGANNEQFF
TGTGCCAGCACCAGGCAGGCTAGCGGGGCCAACAATGAGCAGTTCTTC
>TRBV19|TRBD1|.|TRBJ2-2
CASSIVTGGGTGELFF
TGTGCCAGTAGTATAGTGACAGGGGGAGGGACCGGGGAGCTGTTTTTT
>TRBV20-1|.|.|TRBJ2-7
CSASMWGTVSYEQYF
TGCAGTGCTAGTATGTGGGGGACTGTCTCCTACGAGCAGTACTTC
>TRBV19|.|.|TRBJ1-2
CASSNPSWGGAGYTF
TGTGCCAGTAGTAACCCCTCCTGGGGAGGGGCTGGCTACACCTTC
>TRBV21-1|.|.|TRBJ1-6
CASSNPRTGGRSPLHF
TGTGCCAGCAGCAACCCTAGGACAGGGGGCCGTTCACCCCTCCACTTT
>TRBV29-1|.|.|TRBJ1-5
CSVDEGGNQPQHF
TGCAGCGTTGATGAGGGTGGCAATCAGCCCCAGCATTTT
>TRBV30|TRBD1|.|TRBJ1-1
CAWSVLPDRVISEAFF
TGTGCCTGGAGTGTTTTGCCGGACAGGGTAATTTCTGAAGCTTTCTTT
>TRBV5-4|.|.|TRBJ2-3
CASSSYRGATTDTQYF
TGTGCCAGCAGCTCCTACCGGGGGGCAACCACAGATACGCAGTATTTT
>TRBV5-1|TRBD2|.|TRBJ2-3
CASSLGLAGADTQYF
TGCGCCAGCAGCTTGGGACTAGCGGGGGCAGATACGCAGTATTTT
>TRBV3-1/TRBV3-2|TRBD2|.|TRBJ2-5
CASSQGLAGSGAQYF
TGTGCCAGCAGCCAGGGCTTAGCGGGATCGGGGGCCCAGTACTTC
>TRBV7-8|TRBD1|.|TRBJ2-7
CASSHGTGNYEQYF
TGTGCCAGCAGCCATGGGACAGGGAACTACGAGCAGTACTTC
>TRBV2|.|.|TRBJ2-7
CASSEAVGVIPYEQYF
TGTGCCAGCAGTGAAGCGGTTGGAGTCATCCCCTACGAGCAGTACTTC
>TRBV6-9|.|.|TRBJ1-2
CASPTWEFGYTF
TGTGCCAGTCCAACTTGGGAGTTTGGCTACACCTTC
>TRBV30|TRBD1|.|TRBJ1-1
CAWSDVRGLATEAFF
TGTGCCTGGAGTGACGTGAGGGGGCTTGCCACTGAAGCTTTCTTT